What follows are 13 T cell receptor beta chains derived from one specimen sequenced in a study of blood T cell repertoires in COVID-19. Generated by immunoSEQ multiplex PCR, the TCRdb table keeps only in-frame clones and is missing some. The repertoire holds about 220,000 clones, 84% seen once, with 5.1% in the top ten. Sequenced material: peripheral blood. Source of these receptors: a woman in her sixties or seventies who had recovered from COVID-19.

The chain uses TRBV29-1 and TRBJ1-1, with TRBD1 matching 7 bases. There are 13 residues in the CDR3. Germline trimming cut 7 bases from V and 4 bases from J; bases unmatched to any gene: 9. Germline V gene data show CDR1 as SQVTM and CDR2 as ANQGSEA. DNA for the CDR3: TGCAGCGCTAATACAGGGGACACCACTGAAGCTTTCTTT. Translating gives CSANTGDTTEAFF.

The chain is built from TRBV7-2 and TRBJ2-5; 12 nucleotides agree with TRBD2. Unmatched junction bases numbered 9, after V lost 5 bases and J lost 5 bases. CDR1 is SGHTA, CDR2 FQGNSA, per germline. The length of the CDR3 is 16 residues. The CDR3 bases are TGTGCCAGCAGCCCCCTAGCGGGGGGGCGGGGTGAGACCCAGTACTTC. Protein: CASSPLAGGRGETQYF.

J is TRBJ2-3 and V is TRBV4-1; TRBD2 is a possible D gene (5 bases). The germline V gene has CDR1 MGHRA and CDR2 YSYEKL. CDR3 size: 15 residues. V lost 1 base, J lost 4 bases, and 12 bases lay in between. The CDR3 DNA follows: TGCGCCAGCAGCCAAGCCGCTAGCTTTGCAGATACGCAGTATTTT. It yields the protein CASSQAASFADTQYF.

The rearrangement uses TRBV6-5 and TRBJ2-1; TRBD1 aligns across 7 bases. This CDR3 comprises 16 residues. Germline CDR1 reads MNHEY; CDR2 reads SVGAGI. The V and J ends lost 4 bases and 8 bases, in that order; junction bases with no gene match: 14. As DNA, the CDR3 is TGTGCCAGCAGTTCCGCCGGGACAGCTTTCTTCTATGAGCAGTTCTTC. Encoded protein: CASSSAGTAFFYEQFF.

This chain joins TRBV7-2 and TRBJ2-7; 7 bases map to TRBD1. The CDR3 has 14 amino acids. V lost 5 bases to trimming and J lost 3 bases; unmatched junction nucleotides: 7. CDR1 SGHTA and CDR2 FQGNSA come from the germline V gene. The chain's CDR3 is CASSGTGAYYEQYF. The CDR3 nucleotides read TGTGCCAGCAGCGGAACAGGGGCCTACTACGAGCAGTACTTC.

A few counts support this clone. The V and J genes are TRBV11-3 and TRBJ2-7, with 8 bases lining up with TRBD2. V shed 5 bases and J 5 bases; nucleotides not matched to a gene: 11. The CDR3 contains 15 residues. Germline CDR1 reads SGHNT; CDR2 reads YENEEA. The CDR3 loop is CASSLEGTRGDEQYF. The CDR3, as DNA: TGTGCCAGCAGCCTCGAGGGGACTAGGGGAGACGAGCAGTACTTC.

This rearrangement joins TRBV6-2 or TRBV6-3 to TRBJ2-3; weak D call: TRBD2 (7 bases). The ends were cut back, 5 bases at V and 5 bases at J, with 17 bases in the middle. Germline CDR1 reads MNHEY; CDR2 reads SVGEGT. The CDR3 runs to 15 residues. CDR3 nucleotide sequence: TGTGCCAGCAGTCGTACGGTCGGGGGGCAAGATACGCAGTATTTT. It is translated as CASSRTVGGQDTQYF.

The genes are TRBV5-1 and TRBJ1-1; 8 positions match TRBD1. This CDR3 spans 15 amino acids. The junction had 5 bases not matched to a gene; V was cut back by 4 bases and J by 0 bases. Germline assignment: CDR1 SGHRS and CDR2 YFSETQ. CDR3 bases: TGCGCCAGCAGCCCCCAGGACAGGGTGAACACTGAAGCTTTCTTT. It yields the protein CASSPQDRVNTEAFF.

For the CDR3, the DNA is TGTGCCAGCAGCACCCGGGGACTAGCAGATAACACCGGGGAGCTGTTTTTT. Translating it yields CASSTRGLADNTGELFF. The J gene is TRBJ2-2, the V gene TRBV9, with 9 bases fitting TRBD2. V lost 4 bases and J lost 2; bases outside the gene matches: 9. Germline V gives CDR1 SGDLS, CDR2 YYNGEE. CDR3 length: 17 residues.

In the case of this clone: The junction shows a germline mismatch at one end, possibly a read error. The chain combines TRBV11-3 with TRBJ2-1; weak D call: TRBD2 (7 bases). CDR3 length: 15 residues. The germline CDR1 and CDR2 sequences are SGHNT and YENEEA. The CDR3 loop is CASSLGRGPYNEQFF. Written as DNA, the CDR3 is TGTGCCAGCAGTTTAGGGCGGGGGCCCTACAATGAGCAGTTCTTC.

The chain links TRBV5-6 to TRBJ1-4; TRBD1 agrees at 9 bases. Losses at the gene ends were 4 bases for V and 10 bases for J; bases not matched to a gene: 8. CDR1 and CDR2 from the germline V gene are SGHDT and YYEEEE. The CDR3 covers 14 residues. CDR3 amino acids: CASSMPGQGGKLFF. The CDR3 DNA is TGTGCCAGCAGCATGCCGGGACAGGGTGGAAAACTGTTTTTT.

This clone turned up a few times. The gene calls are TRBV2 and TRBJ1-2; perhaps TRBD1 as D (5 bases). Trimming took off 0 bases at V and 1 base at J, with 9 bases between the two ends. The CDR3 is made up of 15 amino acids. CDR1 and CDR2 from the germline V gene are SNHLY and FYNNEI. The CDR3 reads CASSEATGVNYGYTF. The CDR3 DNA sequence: TGTGCCAGCAGTGAAGCTACGGGGGTTAACTATGGCTACACCTTC.

DNA for the CDR3: TGCGCCAGCAGCTTAACGCGAGATACGCAGTATTTT. It codes for CASSLTRDTQYF. The V gene is TRBV5-1, the J gene TRBJ2-3; D ambiguous. Germline V gene lookup returns CDR1 SGHRS and CDR2 YFSETQ. The CDR3 has 12 residues. V lost 2 bases to trimming and J lost 5 bases, with 6 bases between them.